This T cell receptor (beta chain) was sequenced during a study of monozygotic twins with inflammatory bowel disease. Study-level points and caveats: For repertoire similarity, concordant twins did not differ from discordant twins, possibly because power was limited. Lower TCRbeta diversity (inverse Simpson) was seen in IBD patients than in healthy co-twins. IBD patients share fewer clonotypes with other people than healthy twins do, especially with disease activity.

Points on this clonotype: Its antigen is undetermined.

The V gene's germline CDR1 is SGHTA and CDR2 FQGTGA. This CDR3 is built from 13 residues. TCRdb reanalyzed the 5' RACE reads and collapses them to one entry per CDR3 protein, without DNA. This repertoire includes some 160,000 distinct CDR3 sequences. The receptor's source is a human donor with ulcerative colitis or Crohn's disease, or a healthy co-twin of an affected twin (not recorded which). Specimen: blood. This rearrangement joins TRBV7-3 to TRBJ1-1. CDR3 in amino acids: CASSFNKNTEAFF.